Listed here are 27 T cell receptor beta chains from one sample, sequenced in a study of a mutant IDH1 vaccine in newly diagnosed glioma. The antigens for these receptors are not known. Indicated time point: week 11, during vaccination. One vaccine dose held 300 ug of mutant IDH1 20-mer peptide and came with topical imiquimod. Here immunoSEQ multiplex PCR was the method, and the copy in TCRdb shows in-frame clones only, minus some. The sample includes over 20,000 clones, 65% to 80% of them seen just once. Sample: PBMCs, taken from a glioma patient whose treatment included an IDH1 peptide vaccine. These receptors all stem from a man between 40 and 49 years old with glioma.

This clone was observed once. The gene calls are TRBV29-1 and TRBJ1-4; 10 bases align to TRBD1. Germline V lookup: CDR1 SQVTM, CDR2 ANQGSEA. The V segment lost 4 bases and the J segment 6 bases; nucleotides outside the gene matches: 20. The CDR3 has 19 amino acids. CDR3: CSVGTFRGTGEGGYEKLFF. The CDR3 DNA reads TGCAGCGTTGGAACTTTCCGAGGGACAGGGGAAGGGGGGTATGAAAAACTGTTTTTT. The full variable domain, in which reference TRBV29-1 and TRBJ1-4 provide the parts outside the CDR3, is SAVISQKPSRDICQRGTSLTIQCQVDSQVTMMFWYRQQPGQSLTLIATANQGSEATYESGFVIDKFPISRPNLTFSTLTVSNMSPEDSSIYLCSVGTFRGTGEGGYEKLFFGSGTQLSVL.

This clone has just one count. The chain employs TRBV30 and TRBJ1-6; D gene uncertain. Per germline, CDR1 GTSNPN and CDR2 SVGIG (reference sequence). The CDR3 spans 13 residues. Trimming took off 1 base at V and 7 bases at J, with 8 bases between the two ends. The CDR3 DNA reads TGTGCCTGGAGTGGAGGTTTGAATTCACCCCTCCACTTT. This encodes CAWSGGLNSPLHF.

The chain combines TRBV5-1 with TRBJ2-1, with 10 bases lining up with TRBD2. With 0 bases clipped from V and 6 bases from J, the junction kept 9 bases outside the gene matches. CDR1 SGHRS and CDR2 YFSETQ come from the germline V gene. The CDR3 totals 17 residues. CDR3 sequence reads: CASSLVPSGRKGNEQFF. In DNA, the CDR3 is TGCGCCAGCAGCTTGGTTCCTAGCGGGAGAAAGGGCAATGAGCAGTTCTTC.

The chain recombines TRBV11-3 with TRBJ2-4; no clear D gene. Germline V gives CDR1 SGHNT, CDR2 YENEEA. Trimming took off 2 bases at V and 0 bases at J, with 17 bases between the two ends. The CDR3 has 18 amino acids. CDR3 nucleotide sequence: TGTGCCAGCAGCTTAAAACCTCCTCGTGAGATAGCCAAAAACATTCAGTACTTC. Translated, it gives CASSLKPPREIAKNIQYF. Filled out from reference TRBV11-3 and TRBJ2-4, the complete variable domain reads EAGVVQSPRYKIIEKKQPVAFWCNPISGHNTLYWYLQNLGQGPELLIRYENEEAVDDSQLPKDRFSAERLKGVDSTLKIQPAELGDSAVYLCASSLKPPREIAKNIQYFGAGTRLSVL.

The V gene is TRBV5-1, the J gene TRBJ1-2; 8 bases agree with TRBD1. V lost 0 bases and J lost 2; bases outside the gene matches: 0. In germline, CDR1 is SGHRS, CDR2 YFSETQ. The CDR3 spans 14 residues. CDR3 loop: CASSLGDRNYGYTF. CDR3 sequence (DNA): TGCGCCAGCAGCTTGGGGGACAGGAACTATGGCTACACCTTC.

The V gene is TRBV10-1, the J gene TRBJ2-2, with D maybe TRBD1 (5 bases). Germline V lookup: CDR1 WNHNN, CDR2 SYGVQD (reference sequence). V lost 11 bases to trimming and J lost 4 bases, with 17 bases between them. The CDR3 totals 14 residues. CDR3 loop: CAGPSRAPTGELFF. The CDR3 bases are TGCGCCGGACCCAGCAGGGCACCCACCGGGGAGCTGTTTTTT.

The chain couples TRBV27 to TRBJ2-1; 14 positions agree with TRBD2. Germline trimming cut 5 bases from V and 1 base from J; bases unmatched to any gene: 4. The CDR3 has 17 residues. Looked up from germline, CDR1 is MNHEY and CDR2 is SMNVEV (reference sequence). The CDR3 loop is CASSLGTSGSSYNEQFF. DNA of the CDR3: TGTGCCAGCAGTCTAGGGACTAGCGGGAGTTCCTACAATGAGCAGTTCTTC.

In DNA form, the CDR3 reads TGTGCCAGCAGTGGAGTATACTCTGGAAACACCATATATTTT. Encoded protein: CASSGVYSGNTIYF. The rearrangement uses TRBV6-1 and TRBJ1-3, with D unresolved. Germline V gives CDR1 MNHNS, CDR2 SASEGT. Trimming removed 4 bases at V and 0 bases at J, with 7 bases between. The CDR3 loop spans 14 amino acids.

V gene TRBV5-4 combines with J gene TRBJ2-5; 13 nucleotides match TRBD2. Germline V lookup: CDR1 SGHNT, CDR2 YYREEE (reference sequence). CDR3 size: 15 residues. V lost 3 bases to trimming and J lost 3 bases; unmatched junction nucleotides: 2. The CDR3 DNA reads as TGTGCCAGCAGCTCCGGGACTAGCGGGGAAGAGACCCAGTACTTC. This gives the protein CASSSGTSGEETQYF.

The chain couples TRBV5-6 to TRBJ1-1, with a tentative D call TRBD1 (5 bases). Trimming left V 0 bases short and J 0 bases short, with 9 bases between. In germline, CDR1 is SGHDT, CDR2 YYEEEE. This CDR3 is 15 amino acids long. This chain's CDR3 is CASSLGGHLNTEAFF. CDR3 in DNA: TGTGCCAGCAGCTTGGGCGGACACCTGAACACTGAAGCTTTCTTT.

The CDR3 DNA reads TGTGCCAGCAATCGGCTAGCGGGATATGAGCAGTTCTTC. Translated: CASNRLAGYEQFF. The rearrangement links TRBV6-1 to TRBJ2-1, with 9 bases identical to TRBD2. The CDR3 contains 13 residues. J lost 8 bases, V lost 7 bases, and 6 bases had no gene match. CDR1 MNHNS and CDR2 SASEGT come from the germline V gene.

V and J are TRBV13 and TRBJ2-3, with 11 bases matching TRBD2. The CDR3 has 17 residues. The J segment lost 4 bases and the V segment lost 3 bases, leaving 9 bases of the junction unmatched. Germline V gene data show CDR1 as PRHDT and CDR2 as FYEKMQ (reference sequence). In DNA, the CDR3 is TGTGCCAGCAGCTTGGGGCTAGCGGGAGGTGCGGCAGATACGCAGTATTTT. Protein: CASSLGLAGGAADTQYF.

The CDR3: CASSLAGGSRTEAFF. CDR3 in DNA: TGTGCCAGTAGTTTAGCAGGGGGTAGTAGGACTGAAGCTTTCTTT. V is TRBV19 and J is TRBJ1-1, with 7 bases lining up with TRBD1. The germline gives CDR1 LNHDA, CDR2 SQIVND (reference sequence). The CDR3 spans 15 residues. J gave up 5 bases and V 5 bases, and 11 bases lay outside the gene matches.

The CDR3 sequence: CACTRYERPGELFF. The DNA for the CDR3 is TGTGCCTGCACGAGGTATGAGCGGCCCGGGGAGCTGTTTTTT. The chain couples TRBV30 to TRBJ2-2; D is possibly TRBD2 (5 bases). This CDR3 spans 14 amino acids. From germline, CDR1 is GTSNPN and CDR2 SVGIG (reference sequence). Deletions cut 6 bases from V and 6 bases from J, with 17 bases between.

The chain employs TRBV7-9 and TRBJ1-6; D is unresolved. This CDR3 region has 14 residues. Germline lookup yields CDR1 SEHNR and CDR2 FQNEAQ (reference sequence). The germline V and J ends were trimmed by 3 bases and 6 bases, with 9 bases remaining between them. The CDR3 spells CASSFSLSNSPLHF. CDR3 in DNA: TGTGCCAGCAGCTTTTCCCTCAGTAATTCACCCCTCCACTTT. Complete variable domain (other parts from reference TRBV7-9 and TRBJ1-6): DTGVSQNPRHKITKRGQNVTFRCDPISEHNRLYWYRQTLGQGPEFLTYFQNEAQLEKSRLLSDRFSAERPKGSFSTLEIQRTEQGDSAMYLCASSFSLSNSPLHFGNGTRLTVT.

J is TRBJ2-5 and V is TRBV5-1; D gene unclear. This CDR3 comprises 15 residues. Trimming took 5 bases from V and 2 from J, leaving 16 bases between them. Germline V gives CDR1 SGHRS, CDR2 YFSETQ. The CDR3: CASSVASPPQETQYF. In nucleotides, the CDR3 is TGCGCCAGCAGTGTTGCCAGTCCTCCACAAGAGACCCAGTACTTC.

The V and J genes are TRBV11-2 and TRBJ1-1; D unclear. CDR1 and CDR2 (germline): SGHAT, FQNNGV. The CDR3 runs 13 residues. V was shortened by 0 bases and J by 1 base, with 3 bases between the two germline ends. CDR3 sequence reads: CASSLEGNTEAFF. CDR3 DNA sequence: TGTGCCAGCAGCTTAGAAGGGAACACTGAAGCTTTCTTT.

V and J are TRBV2 and TRBJ1-2; D remains unclear. V was pared by 0 bases and J by 2 bases, with 7 bases between. Germline loops: CDR1 SNHLY, CDR2 FYNNEI. The CDR3 spans 14 residues. The CDR3 spells CASSEALQNYGYTF. The CDR3 nucleotides are TGTGCCAGCAGTGAAGCGCTTCAGAACTATGGCTACACCTTC.

This sequence joins TRBV7-9 and TRBJ2-7; TRBD1 might be the D (6 bases). CDR1 SEHNR and CDR2 FQNEAQ come from the germline V gene (reference sequence). CDR3 length: 12 amino acids. The ends were cut back, 6 bases at V and 2 bases at J, with 8 bases in the middle. The CDR3 region has the DNA TGTGCCAGCAGAGGACAGACCTACGAGCAGTACGTC. Translation gives CASRGQTYEQYV.

The chain couples TRBV5-6 to TRBJ1-2; D is uncertain. Germline CDR1 is SGHDT and CDR2 is YYEEEE. This CDR3 spans 13 amino acids. Trimming removed 4 bases at V and 4 bases at J, with 11 bases between. CDR3 amino acids: CASSQDRSYGYTF. The CDR3 DNA follows: TGTGCCAGCAGCCAGGACCGGTCCTATGGCTACACCTTC.

The rearrangement uses TRBV19 and TRBJ1-3, with TRBD1 identical over 8 bases. Per the germline V gene, CDR1 is LNHDA and CDR2 is SQIVND (reference sequence). The CDR3 is 14 residues long. V gave up 4 bases and J gave up 10 bases; unmatched junction bases: 9. The CDR3 is CASSTRDRLLTIYF. DNA of the CDR3: TGTGCCAGTAGTACCCGGGACAGGCTTCTAACCATATATTTT.

This rearrangement joins TRBV5-5 to TRBJ1-2; maybe TRBD1 (5 bases). Germline assignment: CDR1 SGHKS and CDR2 YYEKEE (reference sequence). This CDR3 is 15 amino acids long. The V and J ends lost 1 base and 7 bases respectively, with 17 bases between them. CDR3 DNA: TGTGCCAGCAGCTTGTTCTGGCAGGGAGAACGTGGCTACACCTTC. It codes for CASSLFWQGERGYTF.

This sequence joins TRBV6-1 and TRBJ1-2; D is possibly TRBD1 (5 bases). Germline V CDR1 and CDR2: MNHNS, SASEGT. The CDR3 has 15 residues. V dropped 4 bases and J dropped 8 bases, with 20 bases sitting between them. CDR3 DNA: TGTGCCAGCAGTGGGTTAGGAGGGGCTCCCTTCGGCTACACCTTC. Translation gives CASSGLGGAPFGYTF.

This sequence joins TRBV28 and TRBJ2-7; D is possibly TRBD1 or TRBD2 (5 bases each). CDR1 and CDR2 (germline): MDHEN, SYDVKM. Trimming removed 5 bases from V and 1 base from J, with 15 bases in between. The CDR3 is 15 residues long. For the CDR3, the DNA is TGTGCCAGCAGTGTCGGGACGGGACCTTCCTACGAGCAGTACTTC. Encoded protein: CASSVGTGPSYEQYF.

CDR3 region: CASSLGQAIYEQYF. The CDR3 DNA is TGTGCCAGCAGCTTAGGACAGGCAATCTACGAGCAGTACTTC. The chain has TRBV7-2 and TRBJ2-7; D perhaps matches TRBD1 (6 bases). The CDR3 has 14 residues. V was pared by 1 base and J by 3 bases, with 10 bases between. From germline, CDR1 is SGHTA and CDR2 FQGNSA.

This sequence joins TRBV18 and TRBJ2-1; TRBD1 is a possible D gene (6 bases). V shed 4 bases and J shed 3 bases, with 7 bases lying between them. Germline assignment: CDR1 KGHSH and CDR2 LQKENI. CDR3 length equals 13 residues. The CDR3 protein is CASSRDIYNEQFF. The DNA of the CDR3 is TGTGCCAGCTCACGGGACATCTACAATGAGCAGTTCTTC.

This clone came up a few times. This chain joins TRBV10-3 and TRBJ1-1, with 9 positions matching TRBD1. V lost 5 bases and J lost 5; bases outside the gene matches: 9. This CDR3 comprises 15 residues. CDR1 ENHRY and CDR2 SYGVKD come from the germline V gene. CDR3: CAISHLQGARTEAFF. CDR3 coding DNA: TGTGCCATCAGTCACTTACAGGGGGCGCGGACTGAAGCTTTCTTT.